This TCR beta chain was documented in a study of T-cell memory formation after mild COVID-19. Study-level points and caveats: The CD4+ clones that contracted clustered mainly within CM and EM, and the CD8+ clones concentrated in EMRA. For second-wave clones that peaked at day 37, SARS-CoV-2 specificity went unverified.

To note about this clonotype: Its specificity is unknown.

The germline V gene encodes CDR1 SQVTM and CDR2 ANQGSEA. Deletions cut 5 bases from V and 6 bases from J, with 17 bases between. The CDR3 sequence is 14 residues long. The 5'RACE method, run with constant-segment primers, produced TCR alpha and TCR beta cDNA libraries (carrying sample barcodes and UMIs). Via MiXCR, TCRdb re-called the 5' RACE reads, giving one row per CDR3 protein. The data hold roughly 400,000 distinct CDR3 sequences, with roughly 26% observed a single time. Input material: PBMCs or a T cell subset sorted from them (not recorded which). This chain connects TRBV29-1 to TRBJ1-5; the D gene is possibly TRBD1 (5 bases). The clonotype comes from an adult woman who had mild COVID-19 (a few samples of this study predate the infection). Cell type and time point are not known. CDR3 protein: CSVSRGVEGQPQHF. The CDR3, as DNA: TGCAGCGTTTCAAGGGGCGTAGAGGGTCAGCCCCAGCATTTT.